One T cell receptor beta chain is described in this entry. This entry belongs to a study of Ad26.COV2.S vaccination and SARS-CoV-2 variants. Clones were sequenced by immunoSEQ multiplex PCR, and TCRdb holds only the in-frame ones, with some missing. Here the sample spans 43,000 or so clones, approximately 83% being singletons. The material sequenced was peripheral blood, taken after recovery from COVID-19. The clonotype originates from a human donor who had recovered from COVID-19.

This CDR3 is CASRTDRPNTDTQYF. The CDR3 DNA is TGCGCCAGCAGGACCGACAGGCCCAACACAGATACGCAGTATTTT. The V call is TRBV5-1, the J call TRBJ2-3; the D gene is possibly TRBD1 (6 bases). Germline-derived CDR1 and CDR2 are SGHRS and YFSETQ. The CDR3 contains 15 residues. Trimming took off 5 bases at V and 2 bases at J, with 15 bases between the two ends. Variable domain in full (rest from reference TRBV5-1 and TRBJ2-3): KAGVTQTPRYLIKTRGQQVTLSCSPISGHRSVSWYQQTPGQGLQFLFEYFSETQRNKGNFPGRFSGRQFSNSRSEMNVSTLELGDSALYLCASRTDRPNTDTQYFGPGTRLTVL.